This entry lists 10 T cell receptor beta chains sequenced from one sample in a study of cytomegalovirus exposure and HLA in healthy donors. The PCR had 60 Vbeta and 13 Jbeta primers. Clones were sequenced by immunoSEQ multiplex PCR, and TCRdb holds only the in-frame ones, with some missing. The repertoire has around 94,000 clones, approximately 64% of them found once; the top ten carry approximately 4.8%. The material sequenced was PBMCs. The receptors stem from a human donor in good health.

This sequence joins TRBV30 and TRBJ2-3; D gene uncertain. Trimming took off 3 bases at V and 4 bases at J, with 20 bases between the two ends. The CDR3 runs to 16 residues. The germline V gene encodes CDR1 GTSNPN and CDR2 SVGIG (reference sequence). In DNA form, the CDR3 reads TGTGCCTGGAGGTCCGTGACTCGCTCCCGGGCAGATACGCAGTATTTT. Its translation is CAWRSVTRSRADTQYF.

The chain is built from TRBV7-6 and TRBJ2-5; the match to TRBD2 covers 7 bases. This CDR3 region has 14 residues. Germline CDR1 SGHVS, CDR2 FNYEAQ. The CDR3 sequence: CASQWGGDQETQYF. The CDR3, as DNA: TGTGCGAGCCAATGGGGGGGGGACCAAGAGACCCAGTACTTC.

This rearrangement joins TRBV28 to TRBJ1-1, with TRBD1 matching over 7 bases. The germline V gene has CDR1 MDHEN and CDR2 SYDVKM. With V trimmed by 11 bases and J by 0 bases, 15 bases remained unmatched. This CDR3 has 16 amino acids. The CDR3 sequence: CACRYTGVLMNTEAFF. CDR3 coding DNA: TGTGCCTGCCGGTATACAGGGGTTCTCATGAACACTGAAGCTTTCTTT.

The V and J genes are TRBV7-9 and TRBJ2-2; D gene ambiguous. This CDR3 is 14 amino acids long. V lost 3 bases to trimming and J lost 4 bases, with 9 bases between them. Germline assignment: CDR1 SEHNR and CDR2 FQNEAQ (reference sequence). CDR3 coding DNA: TGTGCCAGCAGCTTCAGCCGGAGCACCGGGGAGCTGTTTTTT. Its translation: CASSFSRSTGELFF.

The J gene is TRBJ2-2, the V gene TRBV11-2; 9 bases are a match to TRBD2. Germline V gene sequence: CDR1 SGHAT, CDR2 FQNNGV. The CDR3 extends over 15 amino acids. Trimming removed 2 bases from V and 4 bases from J; junction bases left unmatched: 2. CDR3 sequence: CASSLSGRSTGELFF. Here the CDR3 DNA reads TGTGCCAGCAGCTTAAGCGGGAGGAGCACCGGGGAGCTGTTTTTT.

This chain joins TRBV15 and TRBJ2-7, with a tentative D call TRBD1 (6 bases). The V end lost 0 bases, the J end lost 3 bases, and 6 bases lay between the germline ends. Per germline, CDR1 LNHNV and CDR2 YYDKDF (reference sequence). The CDR3 runs to 13 residues. The CDR3 spells CATSRDRGYEQYF. CDR3 bases: TGTGCCACCAGCAGAGACAGGGGCTACGAGCAGTACTTC. Based on the CDR3 plus reference TRBV15 and TRBJ2-7, the full variable domain is DAMVIQNPRYQVTQFGKPVTLSCSQTLNHNVMYWYQQKSSQAPKLLFHYYDKDFNNEADTPDNFQSRRPNTSFCFLDIRSPGLGDTAMYLCATSRDRGYEQYFGPGTRLTVT.

This clone was counted between two and nine times. The rearrangement joins TRBV5-6 to TRBJ2-1, with TRBD1 identical over 8 bases. The CDR3 covers 16 residues. V lost 0 bases and J lost 9; bases outside the gene matches: 11. Germline CDR1 reads SGHDT; CDR2 reads YYEEEE. The CDR3, as DNA: TGTGCCAGCAGCTTGGCAGGGGGCGGCGGTCGAGGTGAGCAGTTCTTC. Its translation: CASSLAGGGGRGEQFF. The entire variable domain, with the rest obtained from reference TRBV5-6 and TRBJ2-1, is as follows: DAGVTQSPTHLIKTRGQQVTLRCSPKSGHDTVSWYQQALGQGPQFIFQYYEEEERQRGNFPDRFSGHQFPNYSSELNVNALLLGDSALYLCASSLAGGGGRGEQFFGPGTRLTVL.

V usage is TRBV25-1 and J usage is TRBJ2-1; 12 nucleotides match TRBD2. This CDR3 region has 15 residues. Losses at the gene ends were 6 bases for V and 9 bases for J; bases not matched to a gene: 9. The germline V gene encodes CDR1 MGHDK and CDR2 SYGVNS. CDR3 amino acids: CASSRLAGVQGEQFF. CDR3 DNA sequence: TGTGCCAGCAGCCGACTAGCGGGAGTTCAAGGTGAGCAGTTCTTC.

This clone has only one observation. This rearrangement joins TRBV28 to TRBJ2-1; 7 nucleotides align to TRBD2. Germline CDR1 MDHEN, CDR2 SYDVKM. The CDR3 length is 14 residues. With V trimmed by 6 bases and J by 4 bases, 6 bases remained unmatched. The CDR3 DNA reads as TGTGCCAGCAGGGGGGGGTGGGAGTACAATGAGCAGTTCTTC. Its translation is CASRGGWEYNEQFF.

This chain connects TRBV10-1 to TRBJ2-3; D is possibly TRBD2 (5 bases). Germline assignment: CDR1 WNHNN and CDR2 SYGVQD (reference sequence). Between the trimmed V and J ends, which lost 4 bases and 5 bases, there was a span of 19 bases. The CDR3 is made up of 16 amino acids. The CDR3: CASSVAPTSGLDTQYF. The CDR3 nucleotides read TGCGCCAGCAGTGTCGCCCCCACTTCGGGGTTAGATACGCAGTATTTT.